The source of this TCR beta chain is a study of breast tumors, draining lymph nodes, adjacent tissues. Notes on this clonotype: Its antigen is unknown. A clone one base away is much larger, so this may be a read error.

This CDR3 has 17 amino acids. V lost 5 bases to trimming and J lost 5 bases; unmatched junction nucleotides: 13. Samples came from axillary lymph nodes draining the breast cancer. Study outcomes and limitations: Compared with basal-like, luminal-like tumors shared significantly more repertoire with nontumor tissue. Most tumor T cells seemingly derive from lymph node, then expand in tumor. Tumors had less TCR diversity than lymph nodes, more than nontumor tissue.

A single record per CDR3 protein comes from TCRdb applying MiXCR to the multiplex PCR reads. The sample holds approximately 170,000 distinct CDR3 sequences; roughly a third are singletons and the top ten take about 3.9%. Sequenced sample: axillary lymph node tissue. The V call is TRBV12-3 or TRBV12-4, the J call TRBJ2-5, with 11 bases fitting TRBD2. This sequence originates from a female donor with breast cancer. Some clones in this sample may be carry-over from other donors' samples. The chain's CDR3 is CASSPGRLAGKRETQYF. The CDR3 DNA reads TGTGCCAGCAGTCCCGGGAGACTAGCGGGAAAGCGGGAGACCCAGTACTTC.